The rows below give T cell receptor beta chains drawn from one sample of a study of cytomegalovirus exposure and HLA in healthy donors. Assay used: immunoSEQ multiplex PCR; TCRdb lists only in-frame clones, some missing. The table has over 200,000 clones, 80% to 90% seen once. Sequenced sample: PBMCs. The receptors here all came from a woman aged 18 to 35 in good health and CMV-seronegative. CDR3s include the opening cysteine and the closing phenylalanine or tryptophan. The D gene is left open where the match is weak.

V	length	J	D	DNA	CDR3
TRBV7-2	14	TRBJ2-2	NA	TGTGCCAGCAGCTCGTCTCTAGGCACCGGGGAGCTGTTTTTT	CASSSSLGTGELFF
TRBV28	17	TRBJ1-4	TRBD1	TGTGCCACCCTAGCAACCGATACAGGGGGCTTTAGGGAAAAACTGTTTTTT	CATLATDTGGFREKLFF
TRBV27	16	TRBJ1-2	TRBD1	TGTGCCAGCAGTTCCCTAGGGACAGGGCTCTTCTATGGCTACACCTTC	CASSSLGTGLFYGYTF
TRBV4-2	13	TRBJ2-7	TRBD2	TGTGCCAGCAGTACTGAGCGGGACTTTCGGCAGTACTTC	CASSTERDFRQYF
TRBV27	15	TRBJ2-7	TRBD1	TGTGCCAGCAAATATGACAGGGGGCTCTCCTACGAGCAGTACTTC	CASKYDRGLSYEQYF
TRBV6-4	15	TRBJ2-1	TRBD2	TGTGCCAGCAGTGTGAGCGGGGGAGCAAACAATGAGCAGTTCTTC	CASSVSGGANNEQFF
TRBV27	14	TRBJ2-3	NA	TGTGCCAGCAGTTTAGAGGTTAGCACAGATACGCAGTATTTT	CASSLEVSTDTQYF
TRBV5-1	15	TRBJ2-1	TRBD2	TGCGCCAGCAGCCTCAGAGCGGGAGCTATAGATGAGCAGTTCTTC	CASSLRAGAIDEQFF
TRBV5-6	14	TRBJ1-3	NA	TGTGCCAGCAGCTTAGAGGGTTACGGAAACACCATATATTTT	CASSLEGYGNTIYF
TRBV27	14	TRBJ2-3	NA	TGTGCCAGCAGTTTATATGGCAGCACAGATACGCAGTATTTT	CASSLYGSTDTQYF